This T cell receptor (beta chain) is drawn from a study of CD8 T cells in ankylosing spondylitis. This clonotype came up a few times. There are 10 residues in the CDR3. Germline loops: CDR1 SEHNR, CDR2 FQNEAQ (reference sequence). V was trimmed by 4 bases and J by 5 bases, leaving 2 bases between them. As the method for making TCR beta libraries, quantitative 5'-RACE with molecular barcodes was used. TCRdb re-called the 5' RACE reads with MiXCR, one entry per CDR3 protein. The data show around 320,000 distinct CDR3 sequences, around 20% seen once. V gene TRBV7-9 combines with J gene TRBJ1-2, with D uncertain. The receptor's source is a female donor with ankylosing spondylitis or in good health (not recorded which). The sequenced material came from blood, either unsorted or a sorted T cell fraction (not recorded which). The CDR3: CASSSYGYTF. The CDR3 DNA is TGTGCCAGCAGCTCATATGGCTACACCTTC.